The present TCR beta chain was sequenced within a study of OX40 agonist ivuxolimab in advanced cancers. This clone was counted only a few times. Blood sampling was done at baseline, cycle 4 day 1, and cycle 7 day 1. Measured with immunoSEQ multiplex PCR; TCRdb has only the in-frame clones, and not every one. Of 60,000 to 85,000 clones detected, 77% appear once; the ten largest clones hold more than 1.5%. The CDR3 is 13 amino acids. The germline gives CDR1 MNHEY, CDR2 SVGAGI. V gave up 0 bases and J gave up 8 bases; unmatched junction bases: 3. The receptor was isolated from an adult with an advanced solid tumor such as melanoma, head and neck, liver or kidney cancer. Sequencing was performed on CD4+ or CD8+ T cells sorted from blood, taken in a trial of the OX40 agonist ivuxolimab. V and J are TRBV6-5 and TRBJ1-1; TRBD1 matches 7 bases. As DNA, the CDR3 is TGTGCCAGCAGTTACTCGTTGGACAGGGAAGCTTTCTTT. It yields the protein CASSYSLDREAFF.